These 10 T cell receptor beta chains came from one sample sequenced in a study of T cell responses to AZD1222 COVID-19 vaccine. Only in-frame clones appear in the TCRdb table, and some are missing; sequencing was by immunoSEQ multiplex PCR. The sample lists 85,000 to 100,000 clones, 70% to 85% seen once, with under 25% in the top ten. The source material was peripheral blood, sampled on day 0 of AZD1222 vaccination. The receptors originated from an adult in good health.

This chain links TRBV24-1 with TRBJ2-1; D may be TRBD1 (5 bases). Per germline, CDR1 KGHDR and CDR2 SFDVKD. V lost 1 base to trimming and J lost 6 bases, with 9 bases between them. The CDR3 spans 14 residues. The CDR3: CATSDLRGTNEQFF. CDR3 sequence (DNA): TGTGCCACCAGTGATTTAAGGGGTACCAATGAGCAGTTCTTC.

The CDR3: CASSVGQGRGNGYTF. In nucleotides, the CDR3 is TGTGCCAGCAGCGTAGGGCAGGGCAGGGGGAATGGCTACACCTTC. The chain is built from TRBV9 and TRBJ1-2, with TRBD1 matching over 7 bases. The germline CDR1 and CDR2 sequences are SGDLS and YYNGEE. The ends lost 0 bases at V and 6 bases at J; junction bases unmatched: 8. The CDR3 totals 15 residues.

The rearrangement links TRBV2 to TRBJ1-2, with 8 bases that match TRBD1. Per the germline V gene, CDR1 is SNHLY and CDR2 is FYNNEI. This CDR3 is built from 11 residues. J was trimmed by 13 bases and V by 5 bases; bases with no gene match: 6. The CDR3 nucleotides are TGTGCCAGCAGTTACCGGGACAGGTTCACCTTC. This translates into CASSYRDRFTF.

CDR3: CAWSHMGTSNQPQHF. Written as DNA, the CDR3 is TGTGCCTGGAGCCACATGGGAACGAGCAATCAGCCCCAGCATTTT. This chain uses TRBV30 with TRBJ1-5; unclear D gene. Germline CDR1 GTSNPN, CDR2 SVGIG (reference sequence). Trimming left V 3 bases short and J 1 base short, with 13 bases between. The CDR3 covers 15 residues.

The CDR3 here is CASSTGQGFTEAFF. As DNA, the CDR3 is TGTGCCAGCAGTACAGGACAGGGGTTCACTGAAGCTTTCTTT. V gene TRBV6-5 combines with J gene TRBJ1-1; TRBD1 aligns across 9 bases. The V gene's germline CDR1 is MNHEY and CDR2 SVGAGI. This CDR3 comprises 14 residues. Trimming at V came to 5 bases and at J to 4 bases, leaving 5 bases not matched to a gene.

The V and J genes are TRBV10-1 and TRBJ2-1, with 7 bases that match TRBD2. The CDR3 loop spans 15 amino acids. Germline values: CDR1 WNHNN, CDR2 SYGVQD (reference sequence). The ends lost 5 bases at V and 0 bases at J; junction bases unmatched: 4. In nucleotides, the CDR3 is TGCGCCAGCAGTCCCGGGACTACCTCCTACAATGAGCAGTTCTTC. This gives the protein CASSPGTTSYNEQFF.

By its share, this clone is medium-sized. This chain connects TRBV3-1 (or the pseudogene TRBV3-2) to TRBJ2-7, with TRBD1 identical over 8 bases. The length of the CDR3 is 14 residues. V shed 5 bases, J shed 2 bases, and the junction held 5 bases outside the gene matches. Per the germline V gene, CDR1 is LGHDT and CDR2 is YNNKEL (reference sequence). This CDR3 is CASSYTGGTYEQYF. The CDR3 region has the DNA TGTGCCAGCAGCTATACAGGGGGAACCTACGAGCAGTACTTC.

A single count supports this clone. In DNA form, the CDR3 reads TGTGCCTCCTCCAAGACTAGCGGGAGTCTCTACAATGAGCAGTTCTTC. The encoded protein is CASSKTSGSLYNEQFF. The V and J genes are TRBV30 and TRBJ2-1, with 12 nucleotides matching TRBD2. The CDR3 consists of 16 residues. V lost 7 bases, J lost 3 bases, and 10 bases stayed unmatched. Per the germline V gene, CDR1 is GTSNPN and CDR2 is SVGIG (reference sequence).

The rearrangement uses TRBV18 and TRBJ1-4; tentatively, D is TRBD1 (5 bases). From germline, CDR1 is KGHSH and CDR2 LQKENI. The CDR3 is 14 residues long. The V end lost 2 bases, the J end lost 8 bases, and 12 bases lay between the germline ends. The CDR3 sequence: CASSPGDRGEKLFF. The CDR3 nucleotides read TGTGCCAGCTCACCAGGAGACCGGGGGGAAAAACTGTTTTTT.

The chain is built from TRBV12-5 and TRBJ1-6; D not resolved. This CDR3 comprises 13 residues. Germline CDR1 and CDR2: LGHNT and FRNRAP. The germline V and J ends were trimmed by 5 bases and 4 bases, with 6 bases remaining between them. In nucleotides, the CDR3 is TGTGCTAGTGGTGGCGAATATAATTCACCCCTCCACTTT. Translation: CASGGEYNSPLHF.